This T cell receptor (beta chain) was profiled in a study of blood T cell repertoires in COVID-19. As for the study in general: The United States, Italy and Spain supplied acute and convalescent COVID-19 samples. T cells, B-cell-depleted T cells, or PBMCs supplied cDNA or gDNA.

In the original processing: Estimation of nucleated cell counts was performed using reference gene primer amplification. TCRdb keeps only in-frame clones here, not all; method: immunoSEQ multiplex PCR. That table supplies the V and J calls and clone size; D and trimming were determined from the DNA. The data show approximately 190,000 clones, with approximately 85% seen just once and approximately 5.1% held by the top ten. Trimming took off 5 bases at V and 5 bases at J, with 16 bases between the two ends. The CDR3 consists of 15 residues. Per the germline V gene, CDR1 is MGHDK and CDR2 is SYGVNS. The source material was peripheral blood. This chain uses TRBV25-1 with TRBJ2-1; tentatively, D is TRBD2 (5 bases). The source of this sequence is an older woman with active or convalescent COVID-19. The CDR3 loop is CASSSPLGLHNEQFF. The CDR3 DNA follows: TGTGCCAGCAGTTCCCCTCTCGGACTCCACAATGAGCAGTTCTTC.